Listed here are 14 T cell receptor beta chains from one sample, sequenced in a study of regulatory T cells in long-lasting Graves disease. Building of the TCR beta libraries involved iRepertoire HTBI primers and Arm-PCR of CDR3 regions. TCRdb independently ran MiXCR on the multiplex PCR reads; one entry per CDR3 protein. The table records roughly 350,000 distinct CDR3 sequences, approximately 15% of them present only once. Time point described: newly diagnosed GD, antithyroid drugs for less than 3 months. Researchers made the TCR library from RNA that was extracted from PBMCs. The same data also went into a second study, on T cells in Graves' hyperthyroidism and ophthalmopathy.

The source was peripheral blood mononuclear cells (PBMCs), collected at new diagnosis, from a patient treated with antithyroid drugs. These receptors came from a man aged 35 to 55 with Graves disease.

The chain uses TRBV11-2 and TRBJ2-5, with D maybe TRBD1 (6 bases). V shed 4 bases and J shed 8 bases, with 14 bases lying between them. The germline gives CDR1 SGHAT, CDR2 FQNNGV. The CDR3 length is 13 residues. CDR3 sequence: CASSSSGDGTQYF. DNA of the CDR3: TGTGCCAGCAGCTCCTCAGGGGACGGAACCCAGTACTTC.

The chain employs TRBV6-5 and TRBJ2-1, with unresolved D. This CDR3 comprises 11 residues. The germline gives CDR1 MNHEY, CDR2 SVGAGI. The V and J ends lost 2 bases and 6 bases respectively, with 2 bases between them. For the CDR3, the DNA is TGTGCCAGCAGTTACATCAATGAGCAGTTCTTC. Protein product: CASSYINEQFF.

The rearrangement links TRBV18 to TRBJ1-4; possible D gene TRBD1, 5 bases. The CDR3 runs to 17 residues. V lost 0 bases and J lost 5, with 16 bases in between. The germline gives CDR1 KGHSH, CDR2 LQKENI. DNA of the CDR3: TGTGCCAGCTCACCACCCATTAGAGGGGCCCAAAATGAAAAACTGTTTTTT. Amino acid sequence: CASSPPIRGAQNEKLFF.

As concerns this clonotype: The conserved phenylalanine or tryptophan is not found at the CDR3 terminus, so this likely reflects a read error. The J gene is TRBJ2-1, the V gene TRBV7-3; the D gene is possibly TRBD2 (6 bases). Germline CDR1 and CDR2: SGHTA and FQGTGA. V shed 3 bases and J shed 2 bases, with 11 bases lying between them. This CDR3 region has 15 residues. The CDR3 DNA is TGTGCCAGCAGCTTCCGGGACTCCGCCTACAATGAGCAGTTCTCC. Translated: CASSFRDSAYNEQFS.

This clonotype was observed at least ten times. The CDR3 DNA reads TGTGCCAGCAGTGGGGATGCAGGGGCTGAAGCTTTCTTT. Its translation is CASSGDAGAEAFF. The chain links TRBV2 to TRBJ1-1; D perhaps matches TRBD1 (6 bases). Between the trimmed V and J ends, which lost 4 bases and 6 bases, there was a span of 12 bases. CDR1 is SNHLY, CDR2 FYNNEI, per germline. The length of the CDR3 is 13 residues.

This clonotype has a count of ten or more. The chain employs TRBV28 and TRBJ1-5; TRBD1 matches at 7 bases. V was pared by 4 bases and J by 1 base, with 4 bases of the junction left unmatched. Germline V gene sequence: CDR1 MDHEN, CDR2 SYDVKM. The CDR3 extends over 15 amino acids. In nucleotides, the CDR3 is TGTGCCAGCAGTTCCGCAGGGGGAAGCAATCAGCCCCAGCATTTT. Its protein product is CASSSAGGSNQPQHF. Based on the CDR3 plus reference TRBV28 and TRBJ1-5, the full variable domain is DVKVTQSSRYLVKRTGEKVFLECVQDMDHENMFWYRQDPGLGLRLIYFSYDVKMKEKGDIPEGYSVSREKKERFSLILESASTNQTSMYLCASSSAGGSNQPQHFGDGTRLSIL.

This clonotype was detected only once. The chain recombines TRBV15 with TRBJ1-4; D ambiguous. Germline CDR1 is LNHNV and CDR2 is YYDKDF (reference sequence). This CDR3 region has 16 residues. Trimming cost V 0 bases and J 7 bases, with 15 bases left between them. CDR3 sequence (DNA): TGTGCCACCAGCAGAGATTGGGTGACACCGAGTGAAAAACTGTTTTTT. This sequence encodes CATSRDWVTPSEKLFF.

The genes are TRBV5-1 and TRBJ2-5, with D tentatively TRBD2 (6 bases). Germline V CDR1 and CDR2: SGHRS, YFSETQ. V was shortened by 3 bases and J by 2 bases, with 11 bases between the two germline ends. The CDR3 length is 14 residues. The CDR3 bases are TGCGCCAGCAGCTCAGCGGGCATACAAGAGACCCAGTACTTC. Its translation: CASSSAGIQETQYF.

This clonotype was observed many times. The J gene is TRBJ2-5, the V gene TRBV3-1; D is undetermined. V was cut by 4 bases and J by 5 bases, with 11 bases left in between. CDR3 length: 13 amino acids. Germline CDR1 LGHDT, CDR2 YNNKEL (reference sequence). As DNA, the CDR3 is TGTGCCAGCAGCCCCTCGGCCCGGGAGACCCAGTACTTC. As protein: CASSPSARETQYF.

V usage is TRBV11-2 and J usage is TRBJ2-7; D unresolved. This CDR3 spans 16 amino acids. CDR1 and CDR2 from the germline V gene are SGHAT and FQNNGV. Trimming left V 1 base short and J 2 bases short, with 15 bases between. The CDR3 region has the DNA TGTGCCAGCAGCTTAGTTGGAGAGAATCCCCCCTACGAGCAGTACTTC. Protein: CASSLVGENPPYEQYF.

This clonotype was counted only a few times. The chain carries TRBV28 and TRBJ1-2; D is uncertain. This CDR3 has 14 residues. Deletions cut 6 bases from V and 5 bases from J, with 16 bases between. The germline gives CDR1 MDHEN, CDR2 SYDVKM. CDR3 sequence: CASSHTVPPYGYTF. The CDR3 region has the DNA TGTGCCAGCAGCCACACCGTACCGCCATATGGCTACACCTTC.

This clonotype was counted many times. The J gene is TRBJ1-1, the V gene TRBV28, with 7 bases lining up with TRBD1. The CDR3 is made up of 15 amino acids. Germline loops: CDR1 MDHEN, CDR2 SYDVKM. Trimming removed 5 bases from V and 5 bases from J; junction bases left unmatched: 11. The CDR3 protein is CASSKYRGIRTEAFF. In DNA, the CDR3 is TGTGCCAGCAGTAAATACAGGGGTATCAGGACTGAAGCTTTCTTT.

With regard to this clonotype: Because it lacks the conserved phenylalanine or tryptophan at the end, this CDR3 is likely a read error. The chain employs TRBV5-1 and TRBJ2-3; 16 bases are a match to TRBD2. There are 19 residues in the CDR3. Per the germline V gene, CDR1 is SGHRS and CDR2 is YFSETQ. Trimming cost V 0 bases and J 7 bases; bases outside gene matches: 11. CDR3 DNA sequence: TGCGCCAGCAGCTTGGGCCTGGGACTAGCGGGGGGGCAGGAGAATACGCAGTATCTT. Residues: CASSLGLGLAGGQENTQYL.

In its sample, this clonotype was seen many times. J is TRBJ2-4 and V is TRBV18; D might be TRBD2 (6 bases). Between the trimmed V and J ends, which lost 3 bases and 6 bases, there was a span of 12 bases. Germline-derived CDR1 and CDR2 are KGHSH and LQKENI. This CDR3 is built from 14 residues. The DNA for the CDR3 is TGTGCCAGCTCACCTTCGGGGGACCTAAACATTCAGTACTTC. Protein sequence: CASSPSGDLNIQYF. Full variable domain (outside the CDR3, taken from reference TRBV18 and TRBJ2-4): NAGVMQNPRHLVRRRGQEARLRCSPMKGHSHVYWYRQLPEEGLKFMVYLQKENIIDESGMPKERFSAEFPKEGPSILRIQQVVRGDSAAYFCASSPSGDLNIQYFGAGTRLSVL.